These 9 T cell receptor beta chains originate from one sample sequenced in a study of neurological immune-mediated disorders. TCRdb recomputed calls from the 5' RACE reads with MiXCR, one row per CDR3 protein. The sample has roughly 70,000 distinct CDR3 sequences, 4% to 6% seen once. The sequenced sample was PBMCs. The source is a woman younger than 45 with multiple sclerosis.

The J gene is TRBJ2-7, the V gene TRBV20-1; tentative D call: TRBD2 (6 bases). The CDR3 loop spans 13 amino acids. V was clipped by 6 bases and J by 5 bases, with 17 bases between them. Per the germline V gene, CDR1 is DFQATT and CDR2 is SNEGSKA (reference sequence). The CDR3 sequence is CSAPSLGLDEQYF. The CDR3 nucleotides read TGCAGTGCCCCCAGCCTGGGACTTGACGAGCAGTACTTC.

This clonotype was found many times. The V call is TRBV27, the J call TRBJ2-1; D perhaps matches TRBD1 (5 bases). The V gene lost 6 bases and the J gene lost 9 bases, with 12 bases spanning the gap. CDR1 and CDR2 from the germline V gene are MNHEY and SMNVEV (reference sequence). The CDR3 extends over 12 amino acids. CDR3 region: CASREWGGEQFF. In DNA form, the CDR3 reads TGTGCCAGCAGGGAGTGGGGCGGTGAGCAGTTCTTC.

V is TRBV3-1 and J is TRBJ2-1, with 8 bases that match TRBD2. Germline assignment: CDR1 LGHDT and CDR2 YNNKEL (reference sequence). The length of the CDR3 is 18 residues. V was pared by 1 base and J by 6 bases, with 14 bases of the junction left unmatched. The CDR3 DNA is TGTGCCAGCAGCCAAGGAAGGTCGGGGGGGCCAAACTTCAATGAGCAGTTCTTC. This gives the protein CASSQGRSGGPNFNEQFF.

This clonotype was detected many times. This rearrangement joins TRBV20-1 to TRBJ1-4; D remains ambiguous. The V and J ends lost 5 bases and 6 bases respectively, with 13 bases between them. The germline V gene has CDR1 DFQATT and CDR2 SNEGSKA (reference sequence). This CDR3 region has 13 residues. CDR3 bases: TGCAGTGCTGAGCGGAGTGCCCATGAAAAACTGTTTTTT. Translation gives CSAERSAHEKLFF.

The sample holds many counts of this clonotype. The chain has TRBV28 and TRBJ1-5; no reliable D call. This CDR3 has 16 residues. Trimming took 3 bases from V and 2 from J, leaving 14 bases between them. Germline values: CDR1 MDHEN, CDR2 SYDVKM. For the CDR3, the DNA is TGTGCCAGCAGTTTGGGTCTTGGGTTGGGCAATCAGCCCCAGCATTTT. Translating it yields CASSLGLGLGNQPQHF.

This clonotype was seen only a few times. The chain has TRBV27 and TRBJ1-1; D is uncertain. Per the germline V gene, CDR1 is MNHEY and CDR2 is SMNVEV (reference sequence). V lost 7 bases and J 2 bases, leaving 11 bases between the germline ends. This CDR3 is built from 13 residues. Written as DNA, the CDR3 is TGTGCCAGCATTCGAAGGGATAACACTGAAGCTTTCTTT. Translated: CASIRRDNTEAFF.

This chain joins TRBV11-3 and TRBJ2-7; D is unresolved. Trimming pared 2 bases from V and 0 bases from J, leaving 8 bases between. There are 14 residues in the CDR3. Germline V gives CDR1 SGHNT, CDR2 YENEEA. CDR3 residues: CASSLSTSSYEQYF. For the CDR3, the DNA is TGTGCCAGCAGCTTATCTACAAGCTCCTACGAGCAGTACTTC.

This clonotype was seen a handful of times. J is TRBJ1-6 and V is TRBV6-5, with D tentatively TRBD1 (6 bases). Trimming stripped 5 bases from V and 4 bases from J, with 15 bases between. From germline, CDR1 is MNHEY and CDR2 SVGAGI. CDR3 length: 16 amino acids. Here the CDR3 reads CASSNYRAKYNSPLHF. In DNA form, the CDR3 reads TGTGCCAGCAGTAATTACAGGGCGAAATATAATTCACCCCTCCACTTT.

This clonotype was seen repeatedly, ten times or more. The genes are TRBV20-1 and TRBJ2-7; D tentatively reads TRBD1 or TRBD2 (5 bases each). CDR3 length: 12 residues. Per the germline V gene, CDR1 is DFQATT and CDR2 is SNEGSKA (reference sequence). V was cut by 2 bases and J by 2 bases, with 7 bases left in between. CDR3 amino acids: CSARLGAYEQYF. The CDR3 nucleotides are TGCAGTGCTAGATTGGGGGCCTACGAGCAGTACTTC.